The clone carrying this T cell receptor beta chain was seen more than once but under ten times. Its cognate antigen is unknown. J gave up 4 bases and V 1 base, and 7 bases lay outside the gene matches. Germline values: CDR1 SGHKS, CDR2 YYEKEE (reference sequence). This CDR3 region has 17 residues. Unique molecular identifiers tagged individual cDNA molecules. TCRdb re-called the 5' RACE reads through MiXCR, storing one row per CDR3 protein. The repertoire has tens of thousands of distinct CDR3 sequences, more than 12% of them found once; the top ten carry less than 6%. The data originate from a study of early T cells in non-severe SARS-CoV-2 infection. About the research overall: Unpaired chains resulted from sequencing bulk RNA of unsorted whole blood.

Findings of the study overall: Anti-spike CD8 specificities were favored by VDJdb matching, whose results missed private and CD4 specificities.

The sequenced sample was whole blood. This chain links TRBV5-5 with TRBJ2-3; 12 bases fit TRBD1. This receptor was taken from an adult who was a healthcare worker with PCR-confirmed SARS-CoV-2 infection or an uninfected control (not recorded which). CDR3 sequence (DNA): TGTGCCAGCAGCTTGCCGGCCCGGGACAGGGGGCCAGATACGCAGTATTTT. Protein product: CASSLPARDRGPDTQYF.